A selection of T cell receptor beta chains follows, all from one sample in a study of shared clonotypes between healthy human individuals. Assay used: immunoSEQ multiplex PCR; TCRdb lists only in-frame clones, some missing. The table has some 2,000,000 clones, nearly 97% seen once. Sequencing used naive CD4+ T cells sorted from blood. Receptors were obtained from a man aged 18 to 29 in good health. CDR3s include the opening cysteine and the closing phenylalanine or tryptophan. D genes are given only for firm matches. Clone size is given for some rows only: seen once, a few or many times, or a class if the clone is expanded.

clone_size	d_call	v_call	j_call	cdr3_nt	cdr3_aa
NA	TRBD1	TRBV27	TRBJ2-2	TGTGCCAGCAGTTTGTCCGGGACAGTAACCGGGGAGCTGTTTTTT	CASSLSGTVTGELFF
NA	NA	TRBV2	TRBJ2-7	TGTGCCAGCGGGGGACGAGCGGGGCAGTACTTC	CASGGRAGQYF
NA	TRBD1	TRBV29-1	TRBJ2-7	TGCAGCGTCGGAACCGGGACAGGGGGAGCCTACGAGCAGTACTTC	CSVGTGTGGAYEQYF
once	TRBD1	TRBV18	TRBJ1-1	TGTGCCAGCTCACAAGGGACAGGGTACACTGAAGCTTTCTTT	CASSQGTGYTEAFF
NA	TRBD2	TRBV4-1	TRBJ2-1	TGCGCCAGCAGCCAAGCCTACCCGGGACTAGCGAGGAATGAGCAGTTCTTC	CASSQAYPGLARNEQFF
NA	NA	TRBV28	TRBJ1-5	TGTGCCAGCACCCCCCACCCCAGCAATCAGCCCCAGCATTTT	CASTPHPSNQPQHF
NA	TRBD2	TRBV10-3	TRBJ2-3	TGTGCCATCAGTCCTAGACTAGCGGGGGGCTCAGATACGCAGTATTTT	CAISPRLAGGSDTQYF
NA	NA	TRBV27	TRBJ1-6	TGTGCCAGCAGTTTGGGGCCATCGGGATCACCCCTCCACTTT	CASSLGPSGSPLHF
NA	NA	TRBV9	TRBJ2-2	TGTGCCAGCAGCCGAGGGGCGGTCGCGAACACCGGGGAGCTGTTTTTT	CASSRGAVANTGELFF
NA	TRBD1	TRBV18	TRBJ2-5	TGTGCCAGCTCACCCGGGACAGGGGAGACCCAGTACTTC	CASSPGTGETQYF
NA	NA	TRBV5-1	TRBJ1-1	TGCGCCAGCAGCTTGGAGTCAGGGGACTTGAACACTGAAGCTTTCTTT	CASSLESGDLNTEAFF
NA	TRBD2	TRBV28	TRBJ2-3	TGTGCCAGCAGTTCAGGACTAGCGGGGGGCACAGATACGCAGTATTTT	CASSSGLAGGTDTQYF
NA	NA	TRBV30	TRBJ1-1	TGTGCCTGGAGAGTCATGGGGCACACTGAAGCTTTCTTT	CAWRVMGHTEAFF
NA	NA	TRBV2	TRBJ2-5	TGTGCCAGCCGGCAGAGCGGGGAGACCCAGTACTTC	CASRQSGETQYF
NA	NA	TRBV5-1	TRBJ2-3	TGCGCCAGCAGCTTGGACAGGCTGACGGGGGTTCCGGATACGCAGTATTTT	CASSLDRLTGVPDTQYF
NA	NA	TRBV10-3	TRBJ2-7	TGTGCCACTCGCAGGGAACAAGAGCAGTACTTC	CATRREQEQYF